This TCR beta chain was captured by sequencing in a study of shared clonotypes between healthy human individuals. Worth noting for this clone: The antigen remains undetermined.

CDR1 KGHSH and CDR2 LQKENI come from the germline V gene. The CDR3 has 15 residues. Unmatched junction bases numbered 3, after V lost 3 bases and J lost 3 bases. Authors' processing steps: Junction-only immunoSEQ sequences carried no quality scores, so filtering differed. Using immunoSEQ multiplex PCR, the repertoire was profiled, and TCRdb retains in-frame clones only, with some absent. V and J calls plus clone size are reproduced from that table; the DNA served to infer D and trimming. Of 85,000 to 100,000 clones listed, about 68% were seen once; the top ten hold roughly 40%. HIV-negative, healthy adults without recent acute infections or vaccinations were the donors. Study results and limitations: Clonotypes shared by all four sorted-subset donors had higher generation probabilities than non-shared clonotypes.

The receptor comes from a man aged 30 to 45 in good health. Sequenced: memory CD8+ T cells sorted from blood. Subset: CD45RO+ cells pooled with CCR7-negative TemRA cells. The J gene is TRBJ2-1, the V gene TRBV18, with 9 bases matching TRBD2. The DNA of the CDR3 is TGTGCCAGCTCACCCCGACTAGCGGACTACAATGAGCAGTTCTTC. Translated, it gives CASSPRLADYNEQFF.